This entry lists 10 T cell receptor beta chains sequenced from one sample in a study of blood T cell repertoires in COVID-19. Generated by immunoSEQ multiplex PCR, the TCRdb table keeps only in-frame clones and is missing some. This table holds about 260,000 clones, 84% found once. Sample: PBMCs or T cells enriched from blood (not recorded which). The receptors here all came from a young man with acute COVID-19.

The chain recombines TRBV11-3 with TRBJ2-1; D perhaps matches TRBD2 (7 bases). Germline assignment: CDR1 SGHNT and CDR2 YENEEA. This CDR3 is 16 amino acids long. Trimming pared 1 base from V and 1 base from J, leaving 11 bases between. The CDR3 DNA follows: TGTGCCAGCAGCTTAGGAGCGGGGACATCCTACAATGAGCAGTTCTTC. It yields the protein CASSLGAGTSYNEQFF.

The chain couples TRBV3-1 (or the pseudogene TRBV3-2) to TRBJ1-2; weak D call: TRBD1 (6 bases). The V end was cut by 4 bases, the J end by 6 bases, with 15 bases between. The CDR3 has 14 amino acids. Germline V gives CDR1 LGHDT, CDR2 YNNKEL (reference sequence). In DNA form, the CDR3 reads TGTGCCAGCAGCCCCCCGAACAGGGTTAATGGCTACACCTTC. Protein: CASSPPNRVNGYTF.

This rearrangement joins TRBV12-3 or TRBV12-4 to TRBJ1-2; D might be TRBD1 (5 bases). The CDR3 length is 13 residues. Trimming pared 1 base from V and 8 bases from J, leaving 11 bases between. CDR3 loop: CASSLGGAGGYTF. For the CDR3, the DNA is TGTGCCAGCAGTTTAGGGGGCGCGGGGGGCTACACCTTC.

The chain recombines TRBV6-1 with TRBJ1-2, with D maybe TRBD1 (6 bases). Germline CDR1 reads MNHNS; CDR2 reads SASEGT. V lost 2 bases and J 13 bases, leaving 14 bases between the germline ends. This CDR3 has 12 amino acids. The DNA for the CDR3 is TGTGCCAGCAGTGAATTGGGGAGGGGGAGCACCTTC. Protein product: CASSELGRGSTF.

The chain has TRBV5-1 and TRBJ2-1, with TRBD1 as a possible D gene (6 bases). The CDR3 contains 13 residues. Trimming stripped 4 bases from V and 4 bases from J, with 9 bases between. Per germline, CDR1 SGHRS and CDR2 YFSETQ. The CDR3 here is CASSPTGYNEQFF. CDR3 nucleotides: TGCGCCAGCAGCCCTACAGGGTACAATGAGCAGTTCTTC. The variable domain in full, with the rest retrieved from reference TRBV5-1 and TRBJ2-1, is KAGVTQTPRYLIKTRGQQVTLSCSPISGHRSVSWYQQTPGQGLQFLFEYFSETQRNKGNFPGRFSGRQFSNSRSEMNVSTLELGDSALYLCASSPTGYNEQFFGPGTRLTVL.

This clone was counted a single time. This chain connects TRBV19 to TRBJ1-2, with a possible D match to TRBD1 (6 bases). This CDR3 comprises 14 residues. Germline V gene lookup returns CDR1 LNHDA and CDR2 SQIVND (reference sequence). V was shortened by 6 bases and J by 5 bases, with 16 bases between the two germline ends. In DNA form, the CDR3 reads TGTGCCAGTAGCCTTGGGGGCGAGGGATATGGCTACACCTTC. Residues: CASSLGGEGYGYTF. The variable domain in full, completed from reference TRBV19 and TRBJ1-2, reads DGGITQSPKYLFRKEGQNVTLSCEQNLNHDAMYWYRQDPGQGLRLIYYSQIVNDFQKGDIAEGYSVSREKKESFPLTVTSAQKNPTAFYLCASSLGGEGYGYTFGSGTRLTVV.

In regard to this clone: The junction does not match germline at one end; this may be a read error. V and J are TRBV5-1 and TRBJ1-4, with 9 bases that match TRBD1. Germline V gene sequence: CDR1 SGHRS, CDR2 YFSETQ. This CDR3 has 14 amino acids. The CDR3 DNA reads as TGTGCCAGCAGCCAGACAGGGGGGGTTGAAAAACTGTTTTTT. It yields the protein CASSQTGGVEKLFF.

The rearrangement joins TRBV5-1 to TRBJ2-5; tentatively, D is TRBD1 (6 bases). CDR3 length: 14 residues. Deletions cut 3 bases from V and 7 bases from J, with 16 bases between. Germline V gene data show CDR1 as SGHRS and CDR2 as YFSETQ. The CDR3 DNA reads as TGCGCCAGCAGCTCAGCCCAGGCCAGGGGGACCCAGTACTTC. Translation gives CASSSAQARGTQYF. Full variable domain (missing parts from reference TRBV5-1 and TRBJ2-5): KAGVTQTPRYLIKTRGQQVTLSCSPISGHRSVSWYQQTPGQGLQFLFEYFSETQRNKGNFPGRFSGRQFSNSRSEMNVSTLELGDSALYLCASSSAQARGTQYFGPGTRLLVL.

The chain carries TRBV4-3 and TRBJ2-1, with TRBD1 as a possible D gene (5 bases). V was clipped by 0 bases and J by 5 bases, with 11 bases between them. CDR1 and CDR2 from the germline V gene are LGHNA and YSLEER. The CDR3 consists of 15 residues. The CDR3 sequence: CASSQDLVTDNEQFF. DNA for the CDR3: TGCGCCAGCAGCCAAGATCTGGTGACAGACAATGAGCAGTTCTTC.

V and J are TRBV6-5 and TRBJ2-2; the D is unclear. The V end lost 4 bases, the J end lost 8 bases, and 5 bases lay between the germline ends. CDR3 length equals 11 residues. The germline gives CDR1 MNHEY, CDR2 SVGAGI. The CDR3 DNA follows: TGTGCCAGCAGTTTAGCAGGGGAGCTGTTTTTT. Translation: CASSLAGELFF.